A single sample is the source of the 11 T cell receptor beta chains below, sequenced in a study of blood T cell repertoires in COVID-19 (dated by TCRdb to 2018 to 2021). The library was obtained by the immunoSEQ multiplex PCR assay. The clones in this table, taken by TCRdb from immuneACCESS, are in-frame only. Not every clone is retained; where verified, under half of the shortfall comes from an unresolved V gene, and the cause of the rest is unknown. For this sample the table gives 400,000 to 500,000 clones, of which 80% to 90% were detected only once. Of the sample, around 1.4% is held by the ten largest clones. Sequenced input: peripheral blood. These receptors all come from a woman under 40 with active or convalescent COVID-19.

The chain's CDR3 is CASSPGQGASGNQPQHF. The CDR3 nucleotides are TGTGCCAGCTCACCGGGACAGGGGGCGAGCGGCAATCAGCCCCAGCATTTT. The genes are TRBV18 and TRBJ1-5; 12 nucleotides line up with TRBD1. V lost 3 bases, J lost 2 bases, and 5 bases stayed unmatched. The CDR3 is 17 residues long. Germline CDR1 and CDR2: KGHSH and LQKENI.

The chain uses TRBV6-1 and TRBJ1-2; D unresolved. The germline gives CDR1 MNHNS, CDR2 SASEGT. V dropped 3 bases and J dropped 4 bases, with 9 bases sitting between them. The CDR3 consists of 13 residues. CDR3 sequence (DNA): TGTGCCAGCAGTGACGGCGGAGTCTATGGCTACACCTTC. Protein sequence: CASSDGGVYGYTF.

The CDR3 protein is CASSPGPGGGQPQHF. CDR3 nucleotide sequence: TGTGCCAGCAGCCCCGGGCCCGGAGGTGGTCAGCCCCAGCATTTT. The chain uses TRBV3-1 (or the pseudogene TRBV3-2) and TRBJ1-5; D is unresolved. This CDR3 spans 15 amino acids. Trimming stripped 4 bases from V and 6 bases from J, with 16 bases between. Germline CDR1 LGHDT, CDR2 YNNKEL (reference sequence).

This rearrangement joins TRBV11-2 to TRBJ2-1; 12 bases fit TRBD2. J lost 4 bases, V lost 5 bases, and 6 bases had no gene match. Per germline, CDR1 SGHAT and CDR2 FQNNGV. The CDR3 has 16 residues. CDR3: CASSRRTSGVYNEQFF. CDR3 bases: TGTGCCAGCAGCCGGCGGACTAGCGGGGTATACAATGAGCAGTTCTTC.

This clone was picked up one time. The chain has TRBV19 and TRBJ2-2, with 7 bases matching TRBD1. The CDR3 sequence is 15 residues long. J lost 2 bases, V lost 3 bases, and 3 bases had no gene match. CDR1 LNHDA and CDR2 SQIVND come from the germline V gene (reference sequence). CDR3 sequence reads: CASSIGTANTGELFF. As DNA, the CDR3 is TGTGCCAGTAGTATCGGGACAGCCAACACCGGGGAGCTGTTTTTT.

This sequence joins TRBV3-1 (or the pseudogene TRBV3-2) and TRBJ2-5; 14 bases are shared with TRBD2. V lost 11 bases and J lost 5; bases outside the gene matches: 4. CDR3 length: 13 amino acids. In germline, CDR1 is LGHDT, CDR2 YNNKEL (reference sequence). The CDR3 spells CAGTSGSGETQYF. The CDR3 DNA reads TGTGCCGGGACTAGCGGGAGCGGGGAGACCCAGTACTTC.

V usage is TRBV9 and J usage is TRBJ2-3, with 11 bases aligning to TRBD2. V trimming: 1 base; J trimming: 1 base; junction bases outside the gene matches: 2. This CDR3 is 16 amino acids long. The germline V gene has CDR1 SGDLS and CDR2 YYNGEE. This CDR3 reads CASSVKLAGGTDTQYF. CDR3 DNA: TGTGCCAGCAGCGTAAAACTAGCGGGGGGCACAGATACGCAGTATTTT.

This clone was counted between two and nine times. The V call is TRBV19, the J call TRBJ2-6; the match to TRBD1 covers 7 bases. This CDR3 is built from 18 residues. V was clipped by 5 bases and J by 0 bases; unmatched bases: 10. Germline V lookup: CDR1 LNHDA, CDR2 SQIVND (reference sequence). CDR3 DNA sequence: TGTGCCAGTAGTTACAGGGGCAAAGGAGACTCTGGGGCCAACGTCCTGACTTTC. Its translation: CASSYRGKGDSGANVLTF.

This clone has more than one count but fewer than ten. CDR3 protein: CASSKTPGQGNGANEKLFF. For the CDR3, the DNA is TGTGCCAGCAGCAAAACGCCGGGACAGGGAAACGGGGCTAATGAAAAACTGTTTTTT. The chain has TRBV21-1 and TRBJ1-4; the table calls TRBD1, which could not be checked here. TRBV21-1 is a listed pseudogene. The CDR3 is made up of 19 amino acids.

This CDR3 is CASSPLQGNSPLHF. The CDR3 bases are TGTGCCAGCAGTCCCCTACAGGGGAATTCACCCCTCCACTTT. The chain recombines TRBV27 with TRBJ1-6; 7 nucleotides agree with TRBD1. The CDR3 loop spans 14 amino acids. V gave up 5 bases and J gave up 7 bases; unmatched junction bases: 5. The germline gives CDR1 MNHEY, CDR2 SMNVEV (reference sequence).

This sequence joins TRBV3-1 (or the pseudogene TRBV3-2) and TRBJ2-1, with D possibly matching TRBD1 (6 bases). The CDR3 sequence is 12 residues long. Germline V lookup: CDR1 LGHDT, CDR2 YNNKEL (reference sequence). The germline V and J ends were trimmed by 4 bases and 13 bases, with 14 bases remaining between them. Here the CDR3 DNA reads TGTGCCAGCAGCCCCGGGACACCAAATCAGTTCTTC. Residues: CASSPGTPNQFF.